This T cell receptor (beta chain) was documented in a study of T cell responses to AZD1222 COVID-19 vaccine. General study findings and limits: Just 6 or 7 AZD1222 recipients were seropositive at baseline. Clonal diversity was possibly underestimated, and white British individuals and females predominated among donors.

This clone was picked up a small number of times. Its antigen is not known. This table comes from immunoSEQ multiplex PCR, and its TCRdb copy is limited to in-frame clones, with some not included. This table holds approximately 120,000 clones, 70% to 90% found once. The CDR3 contains 13 residues. The V gene end was trimmed by 4 bases and the J gene end by 3 bases; junction bases not matched to a gene: 6. Germline V lookup: CDR1 SQVTM, CDR2 ANQGSEA. This chain connects TRBV29-1 to TRBJ2-7; 7 positions match TRBD1. Sequencing used peripheral blood, obtained on day 0 of MenACWY control vaccination. This TCR was sampled from an adult in good health. The CDR3 loop is CSVGRRQGYEQYF. DNA for the CDR3: TGCAGCGTTGGGCGGCGACAGGGCTACGAGCAGTACTTC.